This is a list of T cell receptor beta chains from one sample in a study of human versus mouse CDR3 diversity and MHC coevolution. Generated by immunoSEQ multiplex PCR, the TCRdb table keeps only in-frame clones and is missing some. The sample contains tens of thousands of clones, over 85% of which appear only once. The specimen was naive CD4+ T cells from blood. Receptors originate from a person aged 25 to 75 in good health. Each CDR3 is given with its conserved first and last residue. Fields, in order: CDR3 protein, CDR3 DNA, V gene, J gene, D gene, clone size. A D gene is named only where the DNA matches it firmly. Some rows mark clone size as missing; the rest say once, few, many or name a class of expanded clone.

CDR3: CASRRSGRRWETQYF
DNA: TGTGCCAGCAGGCGAAGCGGGAGGAGGTGGGAGACCCAGTACTTC
V: TRBV2
J: TRBJ2-5
D: TRBD2
size: .

CDR3: CASTSFGQSTYEQYF
DNA: TGTGCCAGCACCTCTTTCGGACAGAGTACCTACGAGCAGTACTTC
V: TRBV28
J: TRBJ2-7
D: .
size: .

CDR3: CASSMGQLVGYTF
DNA: TGTGCCAGTAGTATGGGACAGCTTGTCGGCTACACCTTC
V: TRBV19
J: TRBJ1-2
D: TRBD1
size: .

CDR3: CASSPRLGGQGQNTEAFF
DNA: TGTGCCAGTAGTCCCCGTCTAGGGGGACAGGGACAGAACACTGAAGCTTTCTTT
V: TRBV19
J: TRBJ1-1
D: TRBD1
size: once

CDR3: CASSPGGGYNEQFF
DNA: TGTGCCAGCAGCCCCGGTGGGGGGTACAATGAGCAGTTCTTC
V: TRBV7-8
J: TRBJ2-1
D: .
size: once

CDR3: CASSLRDISYEQYF
DNA: TGTGCCAGCTCTCTCCGGGACATCTCCTACGAGCAGTACTTC
V: TRBV18
J: TRBJ2-7
D: .
size: .

CDR3: CASSYTRGSREKLFF
DNA: TGTGCCAGCAGTTACACTCGAGGGAGCCGTGAAAAACTGTTTTTT
V: TRBV6-5
J: TRBJ1-4
D: .
size: .

CDR3: CASSSGPDRSIQETQYF
DNA: TGTGCCAGCAGTTCAGGCCCCGACAGGAGCATCCAAGAGACCCAGTACTTC
V: TRBV27
J: TRBJ2-5
D: .
size: .

CDR3: CASSYGQPPDEQYF
DNA: TGTGCCAGCAGTTACGGACAGCCCCCCGACGAGCAGTACTTC
V: TRBV6-5
J: TRBJ2-7
D: .
size: few

CDR3: CASSQVLATGVFSTNEKLFF
DNA: TGCGCCAGCAGCCAAGTATTGGCGACAGGGGTATTTTCAACTAATGAAAAACTGTTTTTT
V: TRBV4-3
J: TRBJ1-4
D: TRBD1
size: .

CDR3: CATSRDRGLGEQFF
DNA: TGTGCCACCAGCAGAGATAGAGGGCTGGGTGAGCAGTTCTTC
V: TRBV15
J: TRBJ2-1
D: .
size: .

CDR3: CASSAAGTANSPLHF
DNA: TGCGCCAGCAGCGCCGCCGGGACAGCTAATTCACCCCTCCACTTT
V: TRBV5-1
J: TRBJ1-6
D: TRBD1
size: .

CDR3: CASTAGGLESGYTF
DNA: TGTGCCAGCACCGCAGGGGGGCTGGAGAGTGGCTACACCTTC
V: TRBV5-6
J: TRBJ1-2
D: TRBD1
size: .

CDR3: CAWTFGGAFTDTQYF
DNA: TGTGCCTGGACTTTCGGTGGGGCCTTCACAGATACGCAGTATTTT
V: TRBV30
J: TRBJ2-3
D: .
size: .

CDR3: CASSYDRARGGAQYF
DNA: TGTGCCAGCAGTTACGACAGGGCCCGTGGTGGAGCCCAGTACTTC
V: TRBV6-5
J: TRBJ2-5
D: TRBD1
size: .

CDR3: CASGIRTGRNEKLFF
DNA: TGTGCTAGTGGTATCCGGACAGGGCGGAATGAAAAACTGTTTTTT
V: TRBV12-5
J: TRBJ1-4
D: TRBD1
size: .